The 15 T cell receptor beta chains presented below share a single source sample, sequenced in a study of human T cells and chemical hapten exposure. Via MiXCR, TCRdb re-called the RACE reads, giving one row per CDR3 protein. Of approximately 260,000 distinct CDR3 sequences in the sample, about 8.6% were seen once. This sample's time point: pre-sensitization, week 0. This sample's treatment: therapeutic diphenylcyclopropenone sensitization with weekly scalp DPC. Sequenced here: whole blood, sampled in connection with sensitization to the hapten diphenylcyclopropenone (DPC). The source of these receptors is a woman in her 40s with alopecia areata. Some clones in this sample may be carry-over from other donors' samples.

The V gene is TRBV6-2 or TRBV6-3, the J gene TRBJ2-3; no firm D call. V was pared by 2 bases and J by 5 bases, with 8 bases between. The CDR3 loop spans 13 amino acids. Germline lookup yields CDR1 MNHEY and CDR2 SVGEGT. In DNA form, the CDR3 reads TGTGCCAGCAGTTACCGGTGGATAGATACGCAGTATTTT. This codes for CASSYRWIDTQYF.

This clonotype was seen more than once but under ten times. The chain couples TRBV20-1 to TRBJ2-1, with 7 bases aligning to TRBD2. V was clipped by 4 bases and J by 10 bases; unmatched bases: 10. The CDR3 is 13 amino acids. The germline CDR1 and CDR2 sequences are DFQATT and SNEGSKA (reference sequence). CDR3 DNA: TGCAGTGCTATACGTGGGAGGGCCGGGGAGCAGTTCTTC. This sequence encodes CSAIRGRAGEQFF.

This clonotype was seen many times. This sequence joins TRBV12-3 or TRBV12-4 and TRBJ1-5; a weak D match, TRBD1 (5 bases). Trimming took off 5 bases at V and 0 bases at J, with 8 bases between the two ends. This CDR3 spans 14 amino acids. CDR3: CASSGGGSNQPQHF. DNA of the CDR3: TGTGCCAGCAGTGGGGGGGGTAGCAATCAGCCCCAGCATTTT.

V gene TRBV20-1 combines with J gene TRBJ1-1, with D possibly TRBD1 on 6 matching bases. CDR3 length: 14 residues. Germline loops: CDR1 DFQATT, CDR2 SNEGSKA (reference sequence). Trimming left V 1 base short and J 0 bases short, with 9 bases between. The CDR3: CSARVGTLNTEAFF. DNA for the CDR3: TGCAGTGCTAGAGTCGGGACACTGAACACTGAAGCTTTCTTT.

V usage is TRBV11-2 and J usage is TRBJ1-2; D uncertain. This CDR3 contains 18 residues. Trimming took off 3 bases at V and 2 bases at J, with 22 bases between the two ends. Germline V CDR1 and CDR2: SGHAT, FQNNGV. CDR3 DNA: TGTGCCAGCAGCTTGGTTGAAGGAAAGACCCCCAGGAACTATGGCTACACCTTC. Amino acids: CASSLVEGKTPRNYGYTF.

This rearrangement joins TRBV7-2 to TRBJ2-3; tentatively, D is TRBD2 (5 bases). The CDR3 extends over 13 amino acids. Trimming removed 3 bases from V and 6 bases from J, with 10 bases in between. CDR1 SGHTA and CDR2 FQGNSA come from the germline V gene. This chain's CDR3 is CASSFGIGDTQYF. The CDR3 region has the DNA TGTGCCAGCAGCTTCGGGATAGGGGATACGCAGTATTTT.

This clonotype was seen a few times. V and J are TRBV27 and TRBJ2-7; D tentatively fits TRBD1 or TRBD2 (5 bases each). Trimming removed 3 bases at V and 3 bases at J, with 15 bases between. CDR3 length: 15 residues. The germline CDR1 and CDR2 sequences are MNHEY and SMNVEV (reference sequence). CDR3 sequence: CASSFSPGPYYEQYF. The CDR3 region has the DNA TGTGCCAGCAGTTTCTCGCCGGGACCGTACTACGAGCAGTACTTC.

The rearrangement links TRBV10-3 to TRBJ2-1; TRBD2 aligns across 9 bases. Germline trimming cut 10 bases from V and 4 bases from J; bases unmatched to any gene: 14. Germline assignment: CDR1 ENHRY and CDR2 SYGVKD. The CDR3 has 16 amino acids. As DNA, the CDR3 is TGTGCCACCCAAACGGGGGAGACTAGCGGATACAATGAGCAGTTCTTC. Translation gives CATQTGETSGYNEQFF.

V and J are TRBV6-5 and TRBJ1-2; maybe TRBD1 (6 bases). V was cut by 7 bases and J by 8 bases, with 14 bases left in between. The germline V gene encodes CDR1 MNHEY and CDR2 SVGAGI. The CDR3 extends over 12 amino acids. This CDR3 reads CASMGAGYGYTF. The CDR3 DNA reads TGTGCCAGCATGGGGGCAGGGTACGGCTACACCTTC.

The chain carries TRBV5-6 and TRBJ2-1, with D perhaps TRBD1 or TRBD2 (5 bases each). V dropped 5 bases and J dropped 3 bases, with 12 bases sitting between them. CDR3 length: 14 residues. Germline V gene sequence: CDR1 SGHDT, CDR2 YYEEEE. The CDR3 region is CASRRGPNYNEQFF. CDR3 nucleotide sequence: TGTGCCAGCAGGAGGGGACCTAACTACAATGAGCAGTTCTTC.

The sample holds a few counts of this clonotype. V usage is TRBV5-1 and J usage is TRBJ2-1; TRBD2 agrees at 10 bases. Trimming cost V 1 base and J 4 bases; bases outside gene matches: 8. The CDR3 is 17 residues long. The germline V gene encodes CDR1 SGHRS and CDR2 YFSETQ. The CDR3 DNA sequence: TGCGCCAGCAGCTTGACTTCACTAGCGGGACGATACAATGAGCAGTTCTTC. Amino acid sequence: CASSLTSLAGRYNEQFF.

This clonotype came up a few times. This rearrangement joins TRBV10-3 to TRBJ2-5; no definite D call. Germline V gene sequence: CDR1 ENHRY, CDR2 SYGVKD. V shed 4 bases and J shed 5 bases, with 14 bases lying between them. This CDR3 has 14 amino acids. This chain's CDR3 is CAISVSVPPETQYF. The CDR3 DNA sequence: TGTGCCATCAGTGTGTCGGTCCCCCCGGAGACCCAGTACTTC.

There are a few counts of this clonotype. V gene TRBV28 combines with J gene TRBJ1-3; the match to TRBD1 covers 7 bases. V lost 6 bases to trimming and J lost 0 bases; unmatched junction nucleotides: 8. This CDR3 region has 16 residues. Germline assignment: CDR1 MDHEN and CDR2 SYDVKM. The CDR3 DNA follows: TGTGCCAGCAGGAACGATCGGACAGGCTCTGGAAACACCATATATTTT. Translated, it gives CASRNDRTGSGNTIYF.

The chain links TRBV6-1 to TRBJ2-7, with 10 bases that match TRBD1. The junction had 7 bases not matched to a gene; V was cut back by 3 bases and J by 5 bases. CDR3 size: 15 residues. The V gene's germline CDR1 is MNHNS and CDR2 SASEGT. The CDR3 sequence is CASSETGGASDEQYF. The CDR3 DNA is TGTGCCAGCAGTGAGACAGGGGGCGCAAGCGACGAGCAGTACTTC.

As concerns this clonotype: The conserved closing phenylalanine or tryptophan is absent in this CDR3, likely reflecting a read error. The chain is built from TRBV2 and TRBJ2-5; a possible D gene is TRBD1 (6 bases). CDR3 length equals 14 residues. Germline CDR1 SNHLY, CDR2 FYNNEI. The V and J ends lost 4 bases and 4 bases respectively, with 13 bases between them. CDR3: CASSVDRTRETQYS. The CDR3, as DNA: TGTGCCAGCAGTGTCGACAGGACGCGAGAGACCCAGTACTCC.